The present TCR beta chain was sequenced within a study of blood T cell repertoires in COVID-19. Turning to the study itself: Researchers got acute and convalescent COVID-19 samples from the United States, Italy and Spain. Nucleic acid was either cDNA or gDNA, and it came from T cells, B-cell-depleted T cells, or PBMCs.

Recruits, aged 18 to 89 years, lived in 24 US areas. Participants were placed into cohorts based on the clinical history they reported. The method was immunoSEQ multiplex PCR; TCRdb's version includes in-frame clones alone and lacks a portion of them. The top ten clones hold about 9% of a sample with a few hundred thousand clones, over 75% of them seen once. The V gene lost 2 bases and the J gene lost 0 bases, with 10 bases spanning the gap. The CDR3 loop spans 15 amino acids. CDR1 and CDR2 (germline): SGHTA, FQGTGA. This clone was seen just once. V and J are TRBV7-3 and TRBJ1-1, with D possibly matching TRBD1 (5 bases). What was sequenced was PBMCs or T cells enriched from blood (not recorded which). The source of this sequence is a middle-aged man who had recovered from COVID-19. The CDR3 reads CASSLQGGMNTEAFF. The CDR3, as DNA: TGTGCCAGCAGCTTACAGGGAGGAATGAACACTGAAGCTTTCTTT.